The 8 T cell receptor beta chains in this list originate from one sample, sequenced in a study of blood T cell repertoires in COVID-19. The protocol was immunoSEQ multiplex PCR, while the TCRdb copy is restricted to in-frame clones and leaves out a portion. There are more than 150,000 clones in the sample; around 78% occur only once, and about 3% lies in the top ten. Source material: peripheral blood. These receptors were collected from a woman aged 80 or over with active or convalescent COVID-19.

The J gene is TRBJ2-5, the V gene TRBV2; D might be TRBD2 (6 bases). Between the trimmed V and J ends, which lost 6 bases and 2 bases, there was a span of 16 bases. The CDR3 runs to 15 residues. From germline, CDR1 is SNHLY and CDR2 FYNNEI. The CDR3 is CASSPFGTFQETQYF. DNA for the CDR3: TGTGCCAGCAGCCCCTTCGGGACTTTTCAAGAGACCCAGTACTTC.

The chain carries TRBV9 and TRBJ2-4, with D possibly TRBD1 on 6 matching bases. Trimming left V 3 bases short and J 2 bases short, with 12 bases between. CDR1 and CDR2 from the germline V gene are SGDLS and YYNGEE. There are 15 residues in the CDR3. DNA of the CDR3: TGTGCCAGCAGCGACGGTACAGGGTCCAAAAACATTCAGTACTTC. Translated: CASSDGTGSKNIQYF.

This clone was counted between two and nine times. V and J are TRBV19 and TRBJ1-5, with 7 nucleotides matching TRBD1. After removal of 8 bases from V and 0 bases from J, the junction contained 7 bases not matched to a gene. Germline V gene data show CDR1 as LNHDA and CDR2 as SQIVND (reference sequence). The CDR3 runs to 15 residues. The CDR3 nucleotides are TGTGCCAGTCGGGCAGGGGGTTATAGCAATCAGCCCCAGCATTTT. Translated, it gives CASRAGGYSNQPQHF.

There are a few counts of this clone. The chain combines TRBV29-1 with TRBJ1-3; D gene ambiguous. CDR3 length: 13 amino acids. Germline assignment: CDR1 SQVTM and CDR2 ANQGSEA. V was cut by 7 bases and J by 2 bases, with 12 bases left in between. The CDR3 region is CSAATRTGNTIYF. CDR3 in DNA: TGCAGCGCCGCAACGAGAACTGGAAACACCATATATTTT.

This clone appeared once. The chain is built from TRBV11-2 and TRBJ1-2; 7 nucleotides line up with TRBD1. CDR1 and CDR2 (germline): SGHAT, FQNNGV. After removal of 4 bases from V and 3 bases from J, the junction contained 5 bases not matched to a gene. The CDR3 spans 14 residues. The CDR3 nucleotides are TGTGCCAGCAGCTCCACAGGGGATCACTATGGCTACACCTTC. Its protein product is CASSSTGDHYGYTF.

This rearrangement joins TRBV7-8 to TRBJ1-1; perhaps TRBD1 as D (5 bases). This CDR3 is 14 amino acids long. Per the germline V gene, CDR1 is SGHVS and CDR2 is FQNEAQ. With 5 bases removed from V and 6 bases from J, the gap between germline ends came to 16 bases. CDR3 protein: CASSPGWGDPEAFF. CDR3 DNA: TGTGCCAGCAGCCCTGGGTGGGGGGATCCTGAAGCTTTCTTT.

The chain employs TRBV27 and TRBJ1-2, with 12 bases fitting TRBD1. The CDR3 spans 16 residues. Germline V gene lookup returns CDR1 MNHEY and CDR2 SMNVEV (reference sequence). J gave up 4 bases and V 4 bases, and 7 bases lay outside the gene matches. CDR3 DNA: TGTGCCAGCAGTTCCAGGGGACAGGGGGCAATCTATGGCTACACCTTC. This gives the protein CASSSRGQGAIYGYTF.

A few counts support this clone. The CDR3 reads CASSYSKQDTDTQYF. In nucleotides, the CDR3 is TGTGCCAGCAGTTACTCGAAGCAGGACACAGATACGCAGTATTTT. The chain is built from TRBV6-2 or TRBV6-3 and TRBJ2-3, with no clear D. Germline CDR1 is MNHEY and CDR2 is SVGEGT. Deletions cut 0 bases from V and 2 bases from J, with 9 bases between. The CDR3 is 15 residues long.